The 2 T cell receptor beta chains reported below all come from one sample, sequenced in a study of T cells after yellow fever vaccination. MiXCR, run by TCRdb on the 5' RACE reads, gives a single entry per CDR3 protein. This table holds about 550,000 distinct CDR3 sequences, about 19% found once. The sample in question was PBMCs, obtained 15 days after the yellow fever booster vaccination. These receptors were obtained from a man aged 25-40 years who received the YFV17D yellow fever vaccine.

V and J are TRBV28 and TRBJ2-1; D may correspond to TRBD1 or TRBD2 (6 bases each). The CDR3 loop spans 14 amino acids. From germline, CDR1 is MDHEN and CDR2 SYDVKM. V was shortened by 11 bases and J by 7 bases, with 21 bases between the two germline ends. CDR3 sequence: CAFSGGGTRNEQFF. The DNA for the CDR3 is TGTGCCTTCTCCGGGGGCGGGACGAGAAATGAGCAGTTCTTC.

This clonotype has more than one count but fewer than ten. The V and J genes are TRBV7-9 and TRBJ2-1; TRBD2 matches at 11 bases. The length of the CDR3 is 15 residues. Losses at the gene ends were 5 bases for V and 6 bases for J; bases not matched to a gene: 6. The germline CDR1 and CDR2 sequences are SEHNR and FQNEAQ (reference sequence). For the CDR3, the DNA is TGTGCCAGCAGCCAACTAGCGGGAGTTGCCAATGAGCAGTTCTTC. Its protein product is CASSQLAGVANEQFF. Drawing the rest from reference TRBV7-9 and TRBJ2-1, the complete variable domain is DTGVSQNPRHKITKRGQNVTFRCDPISEHNRLYWYRQTLGQGPEFLTYFQNEAQLEKSRLLSDRFSAERPKGSFSTLEIQRTEQGDSAMYLCASSQLAGVANEQFFGPGTRLTVL.